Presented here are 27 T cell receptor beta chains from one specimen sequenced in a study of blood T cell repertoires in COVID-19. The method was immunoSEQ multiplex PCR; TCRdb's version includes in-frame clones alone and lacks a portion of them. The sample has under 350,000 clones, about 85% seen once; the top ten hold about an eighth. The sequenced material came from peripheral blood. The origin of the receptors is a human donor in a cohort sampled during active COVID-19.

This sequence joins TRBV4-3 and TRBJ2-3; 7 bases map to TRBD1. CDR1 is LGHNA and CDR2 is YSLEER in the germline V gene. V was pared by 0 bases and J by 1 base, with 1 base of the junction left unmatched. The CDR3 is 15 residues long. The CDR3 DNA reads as TGCGCCAGCAGCCAAGAACAGGGGCGCACAGATACGCAGTATTTT. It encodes CASSQEQGRTDTQYF.

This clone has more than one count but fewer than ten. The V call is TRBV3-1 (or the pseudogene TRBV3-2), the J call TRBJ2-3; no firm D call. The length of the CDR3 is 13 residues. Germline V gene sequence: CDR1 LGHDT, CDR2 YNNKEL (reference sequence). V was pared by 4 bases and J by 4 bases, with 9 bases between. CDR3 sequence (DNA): TGTGCCAGCAGCCGCCTAGGCGCAGATACGCAGTATTTT. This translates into CASSRLGADTQYF.

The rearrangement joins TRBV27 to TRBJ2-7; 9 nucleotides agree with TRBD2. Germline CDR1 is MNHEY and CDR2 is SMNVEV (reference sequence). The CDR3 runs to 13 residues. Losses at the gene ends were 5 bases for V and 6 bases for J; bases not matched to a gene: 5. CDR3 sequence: CASSRREGREQYF. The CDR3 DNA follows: TGTGCCAGCAGTAGGCGGGAGGGCCGCGAGCAGTACTTC.

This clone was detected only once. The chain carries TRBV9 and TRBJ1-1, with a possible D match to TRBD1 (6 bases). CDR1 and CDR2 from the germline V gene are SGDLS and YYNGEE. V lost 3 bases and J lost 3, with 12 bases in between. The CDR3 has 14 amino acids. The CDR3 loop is CASSEGDPDTEAFF. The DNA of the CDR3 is TGTGCCAGCAGCGAGGGGGACCCGGACACTGAAGCTTTCTTT.

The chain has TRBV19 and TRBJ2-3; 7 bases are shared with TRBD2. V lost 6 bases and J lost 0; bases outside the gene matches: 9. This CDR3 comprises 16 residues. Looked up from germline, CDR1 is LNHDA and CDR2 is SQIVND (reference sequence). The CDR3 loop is CASSRGGAASTDTQYF. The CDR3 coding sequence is TGTGCCAGTAGCCGCGGGGGAGCGGCTAGCACAGATACGCAGTATTTT.

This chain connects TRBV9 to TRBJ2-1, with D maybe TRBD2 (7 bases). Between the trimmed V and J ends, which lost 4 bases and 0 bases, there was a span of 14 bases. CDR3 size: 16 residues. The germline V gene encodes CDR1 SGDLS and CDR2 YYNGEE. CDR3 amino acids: CASSSRGPVSYNEQFF. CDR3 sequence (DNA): TGTGCCAGCAGCTCGCGGGGGCCCGTCTCCTACAATGAGCAGTTCTTC. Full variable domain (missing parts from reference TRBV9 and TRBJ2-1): DSGVTQTPKHLITATGQRVTLRCSPRSGDLSVYWYQQSLDQGLQFLIQYYNGEERAKGNILERFSAQQFPDLHSELNLSSLELGDSALYFCASSSRGPVSYNEQFFGPGTRLTVL.

The CDR3 sequence: CASREASTGELFF. CDR3 nucleotides: TGTGCCAGCAGAGAGGCCAGCACCGGGGAGCTGTTTTTT. J is TRBJ2-2 and V is TRBV6-5; D unclear. The CDR3 loop spans 13 amino acids. Germline assignment: CDR1 MNHEY and CDR2 SVGAGI. Trimming pared 6 bases from V and 4 bases from J, leaving 9 bases between.

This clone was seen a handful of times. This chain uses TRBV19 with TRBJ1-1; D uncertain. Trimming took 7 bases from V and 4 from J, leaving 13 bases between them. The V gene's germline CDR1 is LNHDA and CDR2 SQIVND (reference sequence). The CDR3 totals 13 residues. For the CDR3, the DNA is TGTGCCAGTAACGGACGGAGGCCCACTGAAGCTTTCTTT. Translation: CASNGRRPTEAFF.

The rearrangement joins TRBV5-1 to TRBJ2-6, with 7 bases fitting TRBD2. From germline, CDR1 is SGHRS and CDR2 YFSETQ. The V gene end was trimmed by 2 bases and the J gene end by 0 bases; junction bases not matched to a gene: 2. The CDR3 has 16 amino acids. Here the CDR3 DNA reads TGCGCCAGCAGCTTCGGCGGGAGCTCTGGGGCCAACGTCCTGACTTTC. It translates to CASSFGGSSGANVLTF.

CDR3 sequence (DNA): TGTGCCACCAGCAGCCAATCTAGCGGGAGTGACACCGGGGAGCTGTTTTTT. Amino acid sequence: CATSSQSSGSDTGELFF. The chain employs TRBV15 and TRBJ2-2, with 10 positions matching TRBD2. Germline loops: CDR1 LNHNV, CDR2 YYDKDF (reference sequence). The CDR3 consists of 17 residues. The V and J ends lost 3 bases and 3 bases, in that order; junction bases with no gene match: 7.

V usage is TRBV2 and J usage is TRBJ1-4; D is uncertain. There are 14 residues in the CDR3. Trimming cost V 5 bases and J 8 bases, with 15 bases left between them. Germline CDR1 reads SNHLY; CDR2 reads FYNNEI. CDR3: CASSKSQRGEKLFF. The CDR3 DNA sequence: TGTGCCAGCAGTAAATCCCAAAGAGGGGAAAAACTGTTTTTT. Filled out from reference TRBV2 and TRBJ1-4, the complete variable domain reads EPEVTQTPSHQVTQMGQEVILRCVPISNHLYFYWYRQILGQKVEFLVSFYNNEISEKSEIFDDQFSVERPDGSNFTLKIRSTKLEDSAMYFCASSKSQRGEKLFFGSGTQLSVL.

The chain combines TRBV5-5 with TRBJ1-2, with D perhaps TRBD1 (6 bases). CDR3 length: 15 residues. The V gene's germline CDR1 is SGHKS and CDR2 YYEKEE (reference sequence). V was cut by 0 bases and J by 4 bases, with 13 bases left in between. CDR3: CASSLDRDRIYGYTF. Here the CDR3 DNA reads TGTGCCAGCAGCTTGGACAGGGATCGAATCTATGGCTACACCTTC. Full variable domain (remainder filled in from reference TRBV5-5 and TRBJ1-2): DAGVTQSPTHLIKTRGQQVTLRCSPISGHKSVSWYQQVLGQGPQFIFQYYEKEERGRGNFPDRFSARQFPNYSSELNVNALLLGDSALYLCASSLDRDRIYGYTFGSGTRLTVV.

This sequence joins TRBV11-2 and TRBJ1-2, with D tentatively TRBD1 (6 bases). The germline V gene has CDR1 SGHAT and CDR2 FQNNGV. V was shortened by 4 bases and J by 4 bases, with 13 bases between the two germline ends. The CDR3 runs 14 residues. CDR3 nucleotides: TGTGCCAGCAGCTCTGGGGGCGGGAGCTATGGCTACACCTTC. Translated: CASSSGGGSYGYTF.

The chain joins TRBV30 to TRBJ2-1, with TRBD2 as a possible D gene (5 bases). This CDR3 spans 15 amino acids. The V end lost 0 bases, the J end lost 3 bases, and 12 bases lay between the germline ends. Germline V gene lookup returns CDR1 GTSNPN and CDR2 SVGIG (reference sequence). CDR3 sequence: CAWSVVRAGYNEQFF. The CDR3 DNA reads TGTGCCTGGAGTGTAGTACGGGCGGGCTACAATGAGCAGTTCTTC. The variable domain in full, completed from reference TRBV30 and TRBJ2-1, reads SQTIHQWPATLVQPVGSPLSLECTVEGTSNPNLYWYRQAAGRGLQLLFYSVGIGQISSEVPQNLSASRPQDRQFILSSKKLLLSDSGFYLCAWSVVRAGYNEQFFGPGTRLTVL.

CDR3 in DNA: TGCAGCGTTGAGAGCCCTGACTATGGCTACACCTTC. Protein: CSVESPDYGYTF. The chain has TRBV29-1 and TRBJ1-2, with D hard to call. V shed 3 bases and J shed 3 bases, with 8 bases lying between them. In germline, CDR1 is SQVTM, CDR2 ANQGSEA. The CDR3 extends over 12 amino acids.

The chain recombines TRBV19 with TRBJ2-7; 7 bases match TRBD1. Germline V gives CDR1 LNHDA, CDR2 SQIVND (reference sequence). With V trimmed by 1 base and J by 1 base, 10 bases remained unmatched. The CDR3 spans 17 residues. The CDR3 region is CASSIGSRQGDSYEQYF. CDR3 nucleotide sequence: TGTGCCAGTAGTATAGGTTCTCGGCAGGGGGATTCCTACGAGCAGTACTTC. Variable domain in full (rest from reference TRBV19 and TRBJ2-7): DGGITQSPKYLFRKEGQNVTLSCEQNLNHDAMYWYRQDPGQGLRLIYYSQIVNDFQKGDIAEGYSVSREKKESFPLTVTSAQKNPTAFYLCASSIGSRQGDSYEQYFGPGTRLTVT.

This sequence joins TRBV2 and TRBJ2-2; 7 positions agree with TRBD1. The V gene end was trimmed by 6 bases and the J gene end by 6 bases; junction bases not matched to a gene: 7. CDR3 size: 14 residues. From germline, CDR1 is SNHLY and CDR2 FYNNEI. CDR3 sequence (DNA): TGTGCCAGCAGAAACAGGGGAATGGCCGGGGAGCTGTTTTTT. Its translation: CASRNRGMAGELFF.

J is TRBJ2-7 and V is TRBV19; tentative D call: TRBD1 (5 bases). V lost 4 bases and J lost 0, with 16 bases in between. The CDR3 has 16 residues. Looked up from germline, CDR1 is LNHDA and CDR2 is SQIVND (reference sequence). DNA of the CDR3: TGTGCCAGTAGTACCTCCTCGACAGTAAGCTCCTACGAGCAGTACTTC. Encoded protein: CASSTSSTVSSYEQYF.

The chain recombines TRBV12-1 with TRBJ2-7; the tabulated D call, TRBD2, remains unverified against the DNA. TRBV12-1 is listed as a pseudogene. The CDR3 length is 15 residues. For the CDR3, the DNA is TGTGCCAGCAGCGTCGGACTAGCGGGAGCTTACGAGCAGTACTTC. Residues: CASSVGLAGAYEQYF.

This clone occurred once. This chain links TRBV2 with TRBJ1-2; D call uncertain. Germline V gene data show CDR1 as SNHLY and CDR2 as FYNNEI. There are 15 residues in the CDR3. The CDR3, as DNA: TGTGCTTCTAGTGTTGGGAGGGTGTTCCCTAGCGGCTACACCTTC. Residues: CASSVGRVFPSGYTF.

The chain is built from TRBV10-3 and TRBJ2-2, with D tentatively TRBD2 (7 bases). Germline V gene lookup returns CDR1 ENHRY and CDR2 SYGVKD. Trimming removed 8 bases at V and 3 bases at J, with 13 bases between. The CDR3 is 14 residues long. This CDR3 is CAIQRGGYTGELFF. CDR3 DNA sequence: TGTGCCATCCAGAGGGGGGGATACACCGGGGAGCTGTTTTTT.

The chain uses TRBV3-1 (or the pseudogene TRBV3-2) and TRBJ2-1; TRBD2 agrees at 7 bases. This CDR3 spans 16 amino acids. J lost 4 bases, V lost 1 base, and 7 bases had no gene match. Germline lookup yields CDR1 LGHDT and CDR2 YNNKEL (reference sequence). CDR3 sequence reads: CASSQGGGTIYNEQFF. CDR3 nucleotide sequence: TGTGCCAGCAGCCAAGGTGGTGGGACTATATACAATGAGCAGTTCTTC.

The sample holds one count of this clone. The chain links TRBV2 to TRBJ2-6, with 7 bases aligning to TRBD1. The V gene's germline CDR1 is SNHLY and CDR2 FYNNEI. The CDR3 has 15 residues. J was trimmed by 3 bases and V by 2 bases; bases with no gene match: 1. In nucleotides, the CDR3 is TGTGCCAGCAGTGAAACAGGGGTTGGGGCCAACGTCCTGACTTTC. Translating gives CASSETGVGANVLTF.

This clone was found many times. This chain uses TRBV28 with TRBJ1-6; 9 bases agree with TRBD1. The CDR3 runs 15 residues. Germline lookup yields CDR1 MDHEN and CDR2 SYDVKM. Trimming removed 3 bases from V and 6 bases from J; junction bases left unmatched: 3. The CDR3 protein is CASSFQGQGNSPLHF. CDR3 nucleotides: TGTGCCAGCAGTTTTCAGGGACAGGGTAATTCACCCCTCCACTTT.

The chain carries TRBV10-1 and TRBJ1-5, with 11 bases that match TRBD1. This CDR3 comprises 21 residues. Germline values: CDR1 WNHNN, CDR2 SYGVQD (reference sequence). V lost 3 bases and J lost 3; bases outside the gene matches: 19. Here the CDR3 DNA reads TGCGCCAGCAGTGAAAGGGGGGGACAGGGGGTTCCCCTTCAATACAATCAGCCCCAGCATTTT. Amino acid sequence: CASSERGGQGVPLQYNQPQHF.

This CDR3 reads CASSLTTTYEQYF. The CDR3 DNA reads TGTGCCAGCAGCTTGACTACAACCTACGAGCAGTACTTC. The chain employs TRBV7-9 and TRBJ2-7; D possibly corresponds to TRBD2 (5 bases). CDR1 SEHNR and CDR2 FQNEAQ come from the germline V gene (reference sequence). Trimming stripped 3 bases from V and 2 bases from J, with 8 bases between. The CDR3 loop spans 13 amino acids.

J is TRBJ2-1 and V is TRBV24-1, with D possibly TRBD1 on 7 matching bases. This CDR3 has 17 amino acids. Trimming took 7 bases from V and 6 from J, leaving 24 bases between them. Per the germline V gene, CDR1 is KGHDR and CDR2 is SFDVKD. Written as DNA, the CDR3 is TGTGCCACCAGGGGGGGAAACCGGGACAGTACTTTCAATGAGCAGTTCTTC. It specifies CATRGGNRDSTFNEQFF.